Listed below are T cell receptor beta chains from one sample, sequenced in a study of blood T cell repertoires in COVID-19. This table comes from immunoSEQ multiplex PCR, and its TCRdb copy is limited to in-frame clones, with some not included. The sample lists a few hundred thousand clones, 87% occurring once. Sequenced sample: peripheral blood. These receptors were obtained from a man aged 50-59 years with active or convalescent COVID-19. Both conserved end residues are part of each CDR3. D genes are given only for firm matches. Clone size is given for some rows only: seen once, a few or many times, or a class if the clone is expanded.

len	v_gene	j_gene	d_gene	abundance	CDR3nt	CDR3aa
21	TRBV3-1/TRBV3-2	TRBJ1-6	-	few	TGTGCCAGCAGCCAATTGTGGGGATGGTCGGCAGGGTCTACCTATAATTCACCCCTCCACTTT	CASSQLWGWSAGSTYNSPLHF
16	TRBV12-5	TRBJ1-2	-	few	TGTGCTAGTGGTGAACAGGGATCTGGGTTTAACTATGGCTACACCTTC	CASGEQGSGFNYGYTF
14	TRBV2	TRBJ2-2	-	-	TGTGCCAGCAGTGCCTCGGAGGTTACCGGGGAGCTGTTTTTT	CASSASEVTGELFF
15	TRBV11-2	TRBJ2-5	TRBD1	-	TGTGCCAGCAGCTTAGGGACAGGGGTGGCAGAGACCCAGTACTTC	CASSLGTGVAETQYF
13	TRBV18	TRBJ1-2	TRBD1	-	TGTGCCAGCTCAGCAACAGGGGTTTCTGGCTACACCTTC	CASSATGVSGYTF
18	TRBV4-1	TRBJ1-1	TRBD1	-	TGCGCCAGCAGCCTATTAACCGGGACAGGGGGCGCAAGGACTGAAGCTTTCTTT	CASSLLTGTGGARTEAFF
15	TRBV6-5	TRBJ1-2	TRBD1	-	TGTGCCAGCAGTCCTTCCACGACAGGGCGCCTGGGCTACACCTTC	CASSPSTTGRLGYTF
14	TRBV30	TRBJ2-7	TRBD1	-	TGTGCCTGGAGTAAAGGACAGGGGGCAGATAAGCAGTACTTC	CAWSKGQGADKQYF
14	TRBV11-2	TRBJ2-5	TRBD1	-	TGTGCCAGCAGCTTGAATACAGGGGGCGAGACCCAGTACTTC	CASSLNTGGETQYF
13	TRBV4-3	TRBJ1-4	-	-	TGCGCCAGCAGCCAAGAGGGGCAGGGTAAACTGTTTTTT	CASSQEGQGKLFF
13	TRBV18	TRBJ2-2	-	few	TGTGCCAGCTCACTACAGCTAAATGGGGAGCTGTTTTTT	CASSLQLNGELFF
15	TRBV19	TRBJ1-3	-	-	TGTGCCAGTAGTAGTCCTCCGAGCTCTGGAAACACCATATATTTT	CASSSPPSSGNTIYF
12	TRBV29-1	TRBJ1-1	-	-	TGCAGCGTGGCGGACTGGGAGACTGAAGCTTTCTTT	CSVADWETEAFF
15	TRBV2	TRBJ2-3	TRBD2	few	TGTGCCAGCAGAAAGGGACTAGCGGGAGAAGATACGCAGTATTTT	CASRKGLAGEDTQYF
15	TRBV14	TRBJ1-1	-	-	TGTGCCAGCAGCCTGGACAGTTTCGGGTATACTGAAGCTTTCTTT	CASSLDSFGYTEAFF
11	TRBV10-3	TRBJ1-2	-	once	TGTGCCATCAGTGGGGGCGGCGGCTACACCTTC	CAISGGGGYTF
13	TRBV5-1	TRBJ2-5	-	-	TGCGCCAGCAGGGAGGGGCATAAAGAGACCCAGTACTTC	CASREGHKETQYF
12	TRBV30	TRBJ2-7	TRBD2	-	TGTGCCGGAAGCGGGAGTGGAGGCGAGCAGTACTTC	CAGSGSGGEQYF
13	TRBV3-1/TRBV3-2	TRBJ1-1	TRBD1	-	TGTGCCAGCAGCCAAGGGACAGGGGGCACTGCTTTCTTT	CASSQGTGGTAFF
14	TRBV30	TRBJ2-5	-	-	TGTGCCTGGAGTGTTTCCAGGGACCAAGAGACCCAGTACTTC	CAWSVSRDQETQYF
14	TRBV5-1	TRBJ2-7	TRBD2	-	TGCGCCAGCAGCTTTAGCGGGAACGAAGGTGAGCAGTACTTC	CASSFSGNEGEQYF
21	TRBV12-5	TRBJ1-1	TRBD1	-	TGTGCTAGTGGTTTGGTACCATTGTTGGGGGACAGGGGGCGTCGTCCCACTGAAGCTTTCTTT	CASGLVPLLGDRGRRPTEAFF
13	TRBV28	TRBJ2-3	TRBD1	-	TGTGCCAGCCAAGGGGGCTCCACAGATACGCAGTATTTT	CASQGGSTDTQYF
16	TRBV6-5	TRBJ1-1	TRBD1	-	TGTGCCAGCAGTTACTTACCCGGGACAGGGGCCGGTGAAGCTTTCTTT	CASSYLPGTGAGEAFF
14	TRBV27	TRBJ1-1	-	-	TGTGCCAGCAGCCCCGGGGGGGCGCACACTGAAGCTTTCTTT	CASSPGGAHTEAFF
12	TRBV15	TRBJ2-7	TRBD1	-	TGTGCCACCAGCTGGACAGGCTCCGAGCAGTACTTC	CATSWTGSEQYF
16	TRBV6-5	TRBJ2-7	-	-	TGTGCCAGCAGTTACTCATGGAGGCCGCGGGTTTACGAGCAGTACTTC	CASSYSWRPRVYEQYF
11	TRBV11-2	TRBJ2-7	-	-	TGTGCCAGCACAGGTTTCTACGAGCAGTACTTC	CASTGFYEQYF
16	TRBV5-6	TRBJ2-6	-	once	TGTGCCAGCAGCTCCGGTCCTAGCTCTGGGGCCAACGTCCTGACTTTC	CASSSGPSSGANVLTF
14	TRBV19	TRBJ1-4	-	-	TGTGCCAGTAGTATGGGTGGAGTTAATGAAAAACTGTTTTTT	CASSMGGVNEKLFF
12	TRBV15	TRBJ2-7	-	-	TGTGCCACCAGCAGAGATATCGGGGAGCAGTACTTC	CATSRDIGEQYF